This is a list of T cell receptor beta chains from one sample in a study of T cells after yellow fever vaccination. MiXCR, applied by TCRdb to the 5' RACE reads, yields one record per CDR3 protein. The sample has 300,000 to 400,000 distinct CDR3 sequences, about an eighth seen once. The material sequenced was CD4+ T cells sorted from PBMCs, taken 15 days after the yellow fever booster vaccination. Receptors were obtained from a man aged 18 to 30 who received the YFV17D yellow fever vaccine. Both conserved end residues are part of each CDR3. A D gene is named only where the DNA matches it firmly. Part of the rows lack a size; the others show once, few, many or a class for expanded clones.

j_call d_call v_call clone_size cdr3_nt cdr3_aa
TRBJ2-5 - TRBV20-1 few TGCAGTGCTAGGGGATTTGCGGGACCCCTAAAGGAGACCCAGTACTTC CSARGFAGPLKETQYF
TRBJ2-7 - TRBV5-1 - TGCGCCAGCAGCTTCGAGGGGAACGGCTACGAGCAGTACTTC CASSFEGNGYEQYF
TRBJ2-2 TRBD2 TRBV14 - TGTGCCAGCAGCCGAAGACTAGCGGGGGACACCGGGGAGCTGTTTTTT CASSRRLAGDTGELFF
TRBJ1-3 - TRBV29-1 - TGCAGCTTTGAGTGGGCTTCTGGAAACACCATATATTTT CSFEWASGNTIYF
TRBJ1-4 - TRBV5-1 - TGCGCCAGCAGCTTGAGCACGGGTAATGAAAAACTGTTTTTT CASSLSTGNEKLFF
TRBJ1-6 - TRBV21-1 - TGTGCCAGCAGCAAAACCCCTCCCGGTGGGGGTGGGAATTCACCCCTCCACTTT CASSKTPPGGGGNSPLHF
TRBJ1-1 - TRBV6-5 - TGTGCCACCAGACAGGACGGGGAGGCTGAAGCTTTCTTT CATRQDGEAEAFF
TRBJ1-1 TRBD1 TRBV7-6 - TGTGCCAGCAGCTCCAGACAGGGTATGAACACTGAAGCTTTCTTT CASSSRQGMNTEAFF
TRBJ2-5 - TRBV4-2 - TGTGCCAGCAGCCAAGTTTGGGAACAGGGCGGCGAGACCCAGTACTTC CASSQVWEQGGETQYF
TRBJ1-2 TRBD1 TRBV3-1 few TGTGCCAGCAGCCAACCCGACAGGGATGGTGGCTACACCTTC CASSQPDRDGGYTF
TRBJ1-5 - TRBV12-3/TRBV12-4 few TGTGCCAGCAGGGAACAGGGAGGGTATCAGCCCCAGCATTTT CASREQGGYQPQHF
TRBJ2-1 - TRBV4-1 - TGCGCCAGCAGCCAAGAGCAAGGCAGGGTCAATGAGCAGTTCTTC CASSQEQGRVNEQFF
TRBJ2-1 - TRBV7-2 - TGTGCCAGCAACCCCAGGGCAGTGGGGAATGAGCAGTTCTTC CASNPRAVGNEQFF
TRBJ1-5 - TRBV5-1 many TGCGCCAGCAGCCCCGGGGGGCTCGGCAATCAGCCCCAGCATTTT CASSPGGLGNQPQHF
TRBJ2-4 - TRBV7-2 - TGTGCCAGCAGCTTATGGTCTCCAGGGGCCGTGGGGGCCAAAAACATTCAGTACTTC CASSLWSPGAVGAKNIQYF
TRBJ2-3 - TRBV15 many TGTGCCACCAGCAGAGATGTGGGCACAGATACGCAGTATTTT CATSRDVGTDTQYF
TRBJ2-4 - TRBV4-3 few TGCGCCAGCAGCCAACGATTAGCCGGAACAGGAAAAAACATTCAGTACTTC CASSQRLAGTGKNIQYF
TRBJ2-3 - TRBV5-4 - TGTGCCAGCAGCTCAAGACAGGCCAGCACAGATACGCAGTATTTT CASSSRQASTDTQYF
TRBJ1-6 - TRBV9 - TGTGCCAGCAGCGGTACAGGGAGAGTGGATAATTCACCCCTCCACTTT CASSGTGRVDNSPLHF
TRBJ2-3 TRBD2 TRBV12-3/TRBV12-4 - TGTGCCAGCAGTTTGGGACTAGCGGGGGGTTCAGATACGCAGTATTTT CASSLGLAGGSDTQYF
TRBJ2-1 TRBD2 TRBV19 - TGTGCCAGTAGTCGAAAAGCGGGACGTGAGCAGTTCTTC CASSRKAGREQFF
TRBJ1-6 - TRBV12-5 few TGTGCTAGTGGTTTGGTGTCCCAGAAACCCAACGGGGTTTCACCCCTCCACTTT CASGLVSQKPNGVSPLHF
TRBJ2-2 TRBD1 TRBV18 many TGTGCCAGCTCGCAAGGGACAGACACCGGGGAGCTGTTTTTT CASSQGTDTGELFF
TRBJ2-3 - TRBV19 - TGTGCCAGTAGTGGACAGTCGGGTTCCTATTTCACAGATACGCAGTATTTT CASSGQSGSYFTDTQYF
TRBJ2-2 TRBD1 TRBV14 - TGTGCCAGCAGCCGGACCAGGGGGACCGGGGAGCTGTTTTTT CASSRTRGTGELFF
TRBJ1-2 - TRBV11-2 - TGTGCCAGCAGCTTAGTTCCGGCCGTCTACTCAAACTATGGCTACACCTTC CASSLVPAVYSNYGYTF